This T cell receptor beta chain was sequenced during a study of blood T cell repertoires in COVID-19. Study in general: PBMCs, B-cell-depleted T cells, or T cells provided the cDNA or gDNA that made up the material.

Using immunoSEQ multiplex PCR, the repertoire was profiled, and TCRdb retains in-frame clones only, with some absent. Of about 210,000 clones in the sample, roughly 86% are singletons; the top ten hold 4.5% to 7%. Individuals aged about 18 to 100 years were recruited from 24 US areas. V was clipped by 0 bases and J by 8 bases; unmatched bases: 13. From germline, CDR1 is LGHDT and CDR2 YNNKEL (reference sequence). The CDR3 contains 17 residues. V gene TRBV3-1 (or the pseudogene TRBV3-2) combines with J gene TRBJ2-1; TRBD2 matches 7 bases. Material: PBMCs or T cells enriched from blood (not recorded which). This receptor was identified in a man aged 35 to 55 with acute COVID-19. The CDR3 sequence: CASSQDIGGRNSHEQFF. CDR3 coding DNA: TGTGCCAGCAGCCAAGATATCGGCGGGAGAAATTCCCATGAGCAGTTCTTC.